Following are 9 T cell receptor beta chains from one sample sequenced in a study of cytomegalovirus exposure and HLA in healthy donors. The PCR was carried out with 60 Vbeta primers and 13 Jbeta primers. Method: immunoSEQ multiplex PCR; TCRdb's copy keeps in-frame clones and lacks some. The repertoire holds about 160,000 clones, around 82% seen once, with about 11% in the top ten. Sequencing was performed on PBMCs. The source is a man between 50 and 59 years old in good health and CMV-seropositive.

This chain uses TRBV9 with TRBJ2-3, with 10 nucleotides matching TRBD1. V gave up 4 bases and J gave up 3 bases; unmatched junction bases: 5. Germline loops: CDR1 SGDLS, CDR2 YYNGEE. The CDR3 is 15 amino acids. The CDR3 DNA is TGTGCCAGCAGCTCACGGACAGGGGGGACAGATACGCAGTATTTT. Its translation: CASSSRTGGTDTQYF.

The chain couples TRBV5-6 to TRBJ1-2, with D hard to call. V lost 5 bases and J lost 2, with 10 bases in between. The CDR3 extends over 13 amino acids. The germline V gene has CDR1 SGHDT and CDR2 YYEEEE. The CDR3 nucleotides read TGTGCCAGCAGAACGACACTGAACTATGGCTACACCTTC. It encodes CASRTTLNYGYTF.

The genes are TRBV9 and TRBJ2-2; 9 bases agree with TRBD1. The V segment lost 8 bases and the J segment 4 bases; nucleotides outside the gene matches: 3. CDR1 and CDR2 from the germline V gene are SGDLS and YYNGEE. The CDR3 contains 13 residues. CDR3 amino acids: CASQTGGTGELFF. The CDR3 nucleotides are TGTGCCAGTCAGACAGGGGGCACCGGGGAGCTGTTTTTT.

V usage is TRBV18 and J usage is TRBJ1-3; no definite D call. The CDR3 length is 14 residues. V was cut by 6 bases and J by 2 bases, with 11 bases left in between. CDR1 and CDR2 from the germline V gene are KGHSH and LQKENI. CDR3 protein: CASSPEGTGNTIYF. The CDR3 nucleotides are TGTGCCAGCTCCCCGGAGGGTACTGGAAACACCATATATTTT.

This clone has just a few counts. In the same sample, other DNA sequences code for this CDR3. The chain carries TRBV7-2 and TRBJ2-2; D is uncertain. Trimming stripped 1 base from V and 1 base from J, with 4 bases between. The CDR3 loop spans 14 amino acids. Per the germline V gene, CDR1 is SGHTA and CDR2 is FQGNSA. CDR3 DNA sequence: TGTGCCAGCAGCTTAGTTCGGAACACCGGGGAGCTGTTTTTT. Its translation: CASSLVRNTGELFF. The full variable domain, in which reference TRBV7-2 and TRBJ2-2 provide the parts outside the CDR3, is GAGVSQSPSNKVTEKGKDVELRCDPISGHTALYWYRQSLGQGLEFLIYFQGNSAPDKSGLPSDRFSAERTGGSVSTLTIQRTQQEDSAVYLCASSLVRNTGELFFGEGSRLTVL.

The CDR3 DNA reads TGTGCCAGCAGCCAGGGACAGGGGTTAGATACGCAGTATTTT. It specifies CASSQGQGLDTQYF. The chain uses TRBV14 and TRBJ2-3; 10 bases align to TRBD1. The germline V gene encodes CDR1 SGHDN and CDR2 FVKESK. Trimming at V came to 3 bases and at J to 5 bases, leaving 2 bases not matched to a gene. The CDR3 consists of 14 residues.

The V call is TRBV27, the J call TRBJ2-1; weak D call: TRBD1 (5 bases). The CDR3 extends over 15 amino acids. Per the germline V gene, CDR1 is MNHEY and CDR2 is SMNVEV (reference sequence). Trimming took off 4 bases at V and 10 bases at J, with 20 bases between the two ends. The CDR3 nucleotides are TGTGCCAGCAGTTCCCAAGGCCCAGGGTTTGGGGAGCAGTTCTTC. Protein product: CASSSQGPGFGEQFF.

This clone came up once. This chain links TRBV5-1 with TRBJ2-2; no reliable D call. Trimming pared 5 bases from V and 1 base from J, leaving 12 bases between. From germline, CDR1 is SGHRS and CDR2 YFSETQ. This CDR3 region has 15 residues. Here the CDR3 reads CASSHKTENTGELFF. CDR3 coding DNA: TGCGCCAGCAGTCATAAAACAGAGAACACCGGGGAGCTGTTTTTT.

This clone was recorded only once. This chain links TRBV10-3 with TRBJ1-2, with a tentative D call TRBD1 (5 bases). CDR3 length: 15 residues. Deletions cut 5 bases from V and 5 bases from J, with 18 bases between. The germline gives CDR1 ENHRY, CDR2 SYGVKD. The CDR3, as DNA: TGTGCCATCAGTCAGACAGATCCTACCTTTTATGGCTACACCTTC. Amino acids: CAISQTDPTFYGYTF.